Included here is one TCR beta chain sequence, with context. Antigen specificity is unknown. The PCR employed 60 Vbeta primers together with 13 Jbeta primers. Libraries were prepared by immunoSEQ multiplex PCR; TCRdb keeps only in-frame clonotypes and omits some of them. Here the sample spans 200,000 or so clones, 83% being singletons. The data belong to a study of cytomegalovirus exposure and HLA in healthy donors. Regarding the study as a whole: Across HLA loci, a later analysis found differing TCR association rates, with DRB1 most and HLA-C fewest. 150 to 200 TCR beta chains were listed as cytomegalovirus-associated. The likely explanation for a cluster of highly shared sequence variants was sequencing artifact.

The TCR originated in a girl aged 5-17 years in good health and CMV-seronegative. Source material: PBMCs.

The CDR3: CASSMGHGGYTF. The CDR3 nucleotides read TGTGCCAGTAGTATGGGACACGGTGGCTACACCTTC. The chain employs TRBV19 and TRBJ1-2; perhaps TRBD1 as D (6 bases). CDR3 length equals 12 residues. V was cut by 3 bases and J by 7 bases, with 9 bases left in between. Germline values: CDR1 LNHDA, CDR2 SQIVND (reference sequence). Together with reference TRBV19 and TRBJ1-2, the CDR3 gives the full variable domain: DGGITQSPKYLFRKEGQNVTLSCEQNLNHDAMYWYRQDPGQGLRLIYYSQIVNDFQKGDIAEGYSVSREKKESFPLTVTSAQKNPTAFYLCASSMGHGGYTFGSGTRLTVV.